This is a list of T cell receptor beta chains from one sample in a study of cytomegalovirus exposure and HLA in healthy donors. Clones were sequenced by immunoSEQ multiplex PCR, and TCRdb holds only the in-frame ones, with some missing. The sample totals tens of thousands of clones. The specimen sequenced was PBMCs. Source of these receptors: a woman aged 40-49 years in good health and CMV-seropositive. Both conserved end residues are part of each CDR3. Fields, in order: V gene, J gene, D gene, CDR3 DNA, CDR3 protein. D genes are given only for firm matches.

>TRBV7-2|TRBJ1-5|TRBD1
TGTGCCAGCAGCTTAGTTTCGGGACAGACTGATCAGCCCCAGCATTTT
CASSLVSGQTDQPQHF
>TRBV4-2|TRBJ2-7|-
TGTGCCAGCAGCCAAGATAGAGGGAGACTAGAATACTTC
CASSQDRGRLEYF
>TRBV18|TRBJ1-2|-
TGTGCCAGCTCACCAACGCAGGATCGCTCCTATGGCTACACCTTC
CASSPTQDRSYGYTF
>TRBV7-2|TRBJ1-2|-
TGTGCCAGCAGCCAAGCGCGCTATGGTGGCTACACCTTC
CASSQARYGGYTF
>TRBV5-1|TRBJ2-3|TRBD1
TGCGCCAGCAGCGTTACCGGGACAGAAACAGATACGCAGTATTTT
CASSVTGTETDTQYF
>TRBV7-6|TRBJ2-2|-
TGTGCCAGCAGCCCAGTAGCGTTTACCGGGGAGCTGTTTTTT
CASSPVAFTGELFF
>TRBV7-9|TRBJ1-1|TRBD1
TGTGCCAGCAGGGGGAGGGACAGGCGCATGAACACTGAAGCTTTCTTT
CASRGRDRRMNTEAFF
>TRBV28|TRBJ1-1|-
TGTGCCAGCAGTCCCGGTCGGGGGTTCGGATTTGAAGCTTTCTTT
CASSPGRGFGFEAFF
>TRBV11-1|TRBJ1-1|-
TGTGCCAGCAGAGCACAGGTCCCCACTGAAGCTTTCTTT
CASRAQVPTEAFF
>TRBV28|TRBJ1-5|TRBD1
TGTGCCAGCAGCAACGACGCAGGGGGTGGTCAGCCCCAGCATTTT
CASSNDAGGGQPQHF
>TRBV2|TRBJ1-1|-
TGTGCCAGCAGGTTGAGCGGTGGGAACACTGAAGCTTTCTTT
CASRLSGGNTEAFF
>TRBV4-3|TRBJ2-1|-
TGCGCCAGCAGCCAAGTAATATTCAATGAGCAGTTCTTC
CASSQVIFNEQFF
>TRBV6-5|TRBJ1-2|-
TGTGCCAGCAGTTTTCGACAGGAGAGGGGCGGCTACACCTTC
CASSFRQERGGYTF
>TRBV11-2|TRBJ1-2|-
TGTGCCAGCAGCTCTCTTCTTAGCTGGGTTGGCCATGGCTACACCTTC
CASSSLLSWVGHGYTF
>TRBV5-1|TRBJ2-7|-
TGCGCCAGCAGCCCCCCCCCGACAGAACCAGCCTACGAGCAGTACTTC
CASSPPPTEPAYEQYF
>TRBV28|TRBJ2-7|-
TGTGCCAGCAGTTTATCGATCCAGGGCAGCTCCTACGAGCAGTACTTC
CASSLSIQGSSYEQYF
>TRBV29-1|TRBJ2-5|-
TGCAGCGTGGAGGAGGGGTTGGGGTACCAAGAGACCCAGTACTTC
CSVEEGLGYQETQYF
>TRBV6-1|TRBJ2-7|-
TGTGCCAGCACTTGGTTGCTAGCAACCGCCTACGAGCAGTACTTC
CASTWLLATAYEQYF
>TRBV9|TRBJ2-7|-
TGTGCCAGCAGCGTGAGTCCTAGGTCCTTCGACGAGCAGTACTTC
CASSVSPRSFDEQYF
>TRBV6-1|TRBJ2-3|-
TGTGCCAGCAGTGAAAGGAGGGTAGCAGATACGCAGTATTTT
CASSERRVADTQYF
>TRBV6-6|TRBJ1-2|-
TGTGCCAGCAGTTACTCGACCGGGGAGGGCTACACCTTC
CASSYSTGEGYTF
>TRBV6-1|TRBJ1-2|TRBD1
TGTGCCAGCAGTGAACTAGGGACAGGGTACGGCTACACCTTC
CASSELGTGYGYTF
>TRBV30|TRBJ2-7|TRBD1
TGTGCCTGGAGTCCGATGACAGGGTATCGCTACGAGCAGTACTTC
CAWSPMTGYRYEQYF
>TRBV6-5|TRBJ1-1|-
TGTGCCAGCAGTTACGGGCGGGGGACTGAAGCTTTCTTT
CASSYGRGTEAFF
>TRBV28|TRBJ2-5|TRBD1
TGTGCCAGCAGTTTAGGAAGATGGGGGACAGGGGGCGGAGAGACCCAGTACTTC
CASSLGRWGTGGGETQYF
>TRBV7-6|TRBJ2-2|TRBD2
TGTGCCAGTCGGGGGGTTCCGAACACCGGGGAGCTGTTTTTT
CASRGVPNTGELFF
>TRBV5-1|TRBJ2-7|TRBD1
TGCGCCAGCAGAAGTTCAGGGGGCACCTACGAGCAGTACTTC
CASRSSGGTYEQYF
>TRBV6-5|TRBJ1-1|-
TGTGCCAGCAGCTACTCAGGGATCGGGAGAACTGAAGCTTTCTTT
CASSYSGIGRTEAFF
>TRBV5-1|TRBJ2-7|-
TGCGCCAGCAGCTTAGAGGGGGAAAGGAGTTACGAGCAGTACTTC
CASSLEGERSYEQYF
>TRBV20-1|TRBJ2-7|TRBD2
TGCAGTGCTTGGGAGGGTTACTTC
CSAWEGYF
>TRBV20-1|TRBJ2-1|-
TGCAGTGCTGACGTACCGCAGGGGCAGTTCTTC
CSADVPQGQFF
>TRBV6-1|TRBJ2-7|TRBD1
TGTGCCAGCAGTCTACAGACAGGGGGTTCCTACGAGCAGTACTTC
CASSLQTGGSYEQYF
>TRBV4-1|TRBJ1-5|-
TGCGCCAGCAGCCAAGGTTCCGGGGGTGGGAGCAATCAGCCCCAGCATTTT
CASSQGSGGGSNQPQHF
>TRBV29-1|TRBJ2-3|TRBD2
TGCAGCGTTGACACGACTAGCTATGGGGCAGATACGCAGTATTTT
CSVDTTSYGADTQYF
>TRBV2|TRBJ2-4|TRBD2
TGTGCCAGCAGTGAAAGGCTAGCGGGCCCTCGAGCCAAAAACATTCAGTACTTC
CASSERLAGPRAKNIQYF
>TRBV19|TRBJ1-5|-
TGTGCCAGCAACTCCGCGTCAAATAGCAATCAGCCCCAGCATTTT
CASNSASNSNQPQHF
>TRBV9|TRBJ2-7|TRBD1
TGTGCCAGCAGCGTAGGACAGGGGGCCTACGAGCAGTACTTC
CASSVGQGAYEQYF
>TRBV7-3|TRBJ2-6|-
TGTGCGAGCGGGCAGGGCTTGGGTGGGGCCAACGTCCTGACTTTC
CASGQGLGGANVLTF
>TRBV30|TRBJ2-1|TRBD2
TGTGCCTGGAGTGGGACTAGCCGCGAGCAGTTCTTC
CAWSGTSREQFF
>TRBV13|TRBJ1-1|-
TGTGCCAGCAGCTTACAGGGATGGGTCTCTGAAGCTTTCTTT
CASSLQGWVSEAFF
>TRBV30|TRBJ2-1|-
TGTGCCTGGAGTGTATTCCAGTACAATGAGCAGTTCTTC
CAWSVFQYNEQFF
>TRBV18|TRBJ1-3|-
TGTGCCAGCTCAGGCCCCCTTCTCGGGGGAGCGAAAAGTGGAAACACCATATATTTT
CASSGPLLGGAKSGNTIYF
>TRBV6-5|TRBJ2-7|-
TGTGCCAGCAGACAGGGTACCCTTTACGAGCAGTACTTC
CASRQGTLYEQYF
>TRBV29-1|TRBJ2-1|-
TGCAGCGGAGGGACTCCGCAGTTCTTC
CSGGTPQFF
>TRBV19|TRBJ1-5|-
TGTGCCAGTAGTAAGTTGGGGGGTAGCAATCAGCCCCAGCATTTT
CASSKLGGSNQPQHF
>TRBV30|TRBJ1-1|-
TGTGCCTGGAGTGGAGGAGGGAGGGGTTTCTTT
CAWSGGGRGFF
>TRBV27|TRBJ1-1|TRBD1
TGTGCCAGCAGTTCGTCTCCAGGGGGGTTTCGCGGGGACACTGAAGCTTTCTTT
CASSSSPGGFRGDTEAFF
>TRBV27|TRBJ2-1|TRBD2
TGTGCCAGCAGACTAGCGGGAGGGCCAAATGAGCAGTTCTTC
CASRLAGGPNEQFF
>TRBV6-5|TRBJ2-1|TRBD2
TGTGCCAGCAGGCTAGCGGGAGGTGACAATGAGCAGTTCTTC
CASRLAGGDNEQFF
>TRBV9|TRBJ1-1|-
TGTGCCTCCGCTAAGACAGGGAACACTGAAGCTTTCTTT
CASAKTGNTEAFF